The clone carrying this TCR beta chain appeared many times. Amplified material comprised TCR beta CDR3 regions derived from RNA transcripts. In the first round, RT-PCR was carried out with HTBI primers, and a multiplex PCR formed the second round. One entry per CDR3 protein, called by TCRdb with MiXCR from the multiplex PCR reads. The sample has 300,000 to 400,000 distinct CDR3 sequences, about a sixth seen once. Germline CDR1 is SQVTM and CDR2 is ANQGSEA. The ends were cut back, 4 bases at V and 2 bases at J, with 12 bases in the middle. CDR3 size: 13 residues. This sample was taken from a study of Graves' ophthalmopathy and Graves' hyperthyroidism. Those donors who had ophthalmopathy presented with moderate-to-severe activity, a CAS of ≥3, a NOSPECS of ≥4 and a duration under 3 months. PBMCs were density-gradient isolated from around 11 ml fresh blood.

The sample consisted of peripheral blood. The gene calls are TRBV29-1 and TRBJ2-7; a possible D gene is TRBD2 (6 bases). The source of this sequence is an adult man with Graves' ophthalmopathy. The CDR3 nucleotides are TGCAGCGTTGGCGGTGGAGGGACCTACGAGCAGTACTTC. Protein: CSVGGGGTYEQYF.